The 8 T cell receptor beta chains listed next were all sequenced from one sample in a study of blood T cell repertoires in COVID-19. The data were produced by immunoSEQ multiplex PCR, yet TCRdb's version contains in-frame clones alone and is incomplete. The sample contains over 130,000 clones, about 87% of which appear only once. Specimen: peripheral blood. The receptor source for this set is a woman aged 80 or older with acute or convalescent COVID-19.

About this clone: A read error may account for a junction end that differs from germline. This rearrangement joins TRBV7-7 to TRBJ2-1, with D unresolved. The germline gives CDR1 SSHAT, CDR2 FNYEAQ (reference sequence). The CDR3 extends over 15 amino acids. The CDR3 loop is CASSLAVSLDNEQFF. The CDR3 nucleotides are TGTGCTAGCAGCTTAGCCGTAAGCCTTGACAATGAGCAGTTCTTC. Drawing the rest from reference TRBV7-7 and TRBJ2-1, the complete variable domain is GAGVSQSPRYKVTKRGQDVTLRCDPISSHATLYWYQQALGQGPEFLTYFNYEAQPDKSGLPSDRFSAERPEGSISTLTIQRTEQRDSAMYRCASSLAVSLDNEQFFGPGTRLTVL.

The genes are TRBV5-1 and TRBJ2-3; 10 bases line up with TRBD2. The CDR3 covers 16 residues. Per the germline V gene, CDR1 is SGHRS and CDR2 is YFSETQ. V was pared by 3 bases and J by 0 bases, with 4 bases of the junction left unmatched. The CDR3 loop reads CASSYTSGASTDTQYF. The CDR3 DNA reads as TGCGCCAGCAGCTACACTAGCGGGGCAAGCACAGATACGCAGTATTTT. Combining the CDR3 with reference TRBV5-1 and TRBJ2-3 gives the whole variable domain KAGVTQTPRYLIKTRGQQVTLSCSPISGHRSVSWYQQTPGQGLQFLFEYFSETQRNKGNFPGRFSGRQFSNSRSEMNVSTLELGDSALYLCASSYTSGASTDTQYFGPGTRLTVL.

The chain is built from TRBV6-5 and TRBJ1-1; D call uncertain. There are 12 residues in the CDR3. Trimming took off 8 bases at V and 7 bases at J, with 14 bases between the two ends. Germline values: CDR1 MNHEY, CDR2 SVGAGI. The CDR3 bases are TGTGCCAGCTCGCTCTACTCCGTTGAAGCTTTCTTT. Translating it yields CASSLYSVEAFF.

The chain employs TRBV6-5 and TRBJ2-3; 7 bases align to TRBD2. V shed 8 bases and J 0 bases; nucleotides not matched to a gene: 5. The germline V gene encodes CDR1 MNHEY and CDR2 SVGAGI. This CDR3 region has 14 residues. CDR3 coding DNA: TGTGCCAGCCAGAGGCGGGGGAGCACAGATACGCAGTATTTT. This encodes CASQRRGSTDTQYF.

On this clone itself: Its ends do not fully match the called genes, so a read error is possible. The chain uses TRBV7-7 and TRBJ2-5; no definite D call. The CDR3 totals 13 residues. Germline V gene data show CDR1 as SSHAT and CDR2 as FNYEAQ (reference sequence). The CDR3 bases are TGTGCTAGCAGCTCGGGTGGACAAGAGACCCAGTACTTC. This codes for CASSSGGQETQYF.

The chain links TRBV2 to TRBJ1-5; TRBD1 aligns across 7 bases. CDR1 is SNHLY, CDR2 FYNNEI, per germline. This CDR3 has 16 residues. Germline trimming cut 4 bases from V and 5 bases from J; bases unmatched to any gene: 11. CDR3 nucleotide sequence: TGTGCCAGCAGTGTCAAGGGGGCGGGGGGTTATCAGCCCCAGCATTTT. As protein: CASSVKGAGGYQPQHF.

The rearrangement joins TRBV5-1 to TRBJ1-1, with D unresolved. The CDR3 totals 13 residues. Germline V gives CDR1 SGHRS, CDR2 YFSETQ. Trimming pared 2 bases from V and 2 bases from J, leaving 7 bases between. CDR3: CASSFSVNTEAFF. As DNA, the CDR3 is TGCGCCAGCAGCTTCTCGGTAAACACTGAAGCTTTCTTT.

This clone showed up just once. The CDR3 DNA reads TGTGCCAGCAGCTCAGGACAGGGTAGCTACAATGAGCAGTTCTTC. It specifies CASSSGQGSYNEQFF. The gene calls are TRBV9 and TRBJ2-1; 8 nucleotides align to TRBD1. The CDR3 totals 15 residues. CDR1 is SGDLS, CDR2 YYNGEE, per germline. Trimming removed 4 bases from V and 3 bases from J; junction bases left unmatched: 6. Complete variable domain (other parts from reference TRBV9 and TRBJ2-1): DSGVTQTPKHLITATGQRVTLRCSPRSGDLSVYWYQQSLDQGLQFLIQYYNGEERAKGNILERFSAQQFPDLHSELNLSSLELGDSALYFCASSSGQGSYNEQFFGPGTRLTVL.